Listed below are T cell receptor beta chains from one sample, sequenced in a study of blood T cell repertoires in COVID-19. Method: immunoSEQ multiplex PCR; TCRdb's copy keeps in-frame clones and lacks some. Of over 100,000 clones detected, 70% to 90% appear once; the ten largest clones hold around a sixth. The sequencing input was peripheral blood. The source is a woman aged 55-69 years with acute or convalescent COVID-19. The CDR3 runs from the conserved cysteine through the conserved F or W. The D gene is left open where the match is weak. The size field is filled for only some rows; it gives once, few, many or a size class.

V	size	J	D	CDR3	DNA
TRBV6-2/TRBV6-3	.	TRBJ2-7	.	CASSYGGPSKFPNYEQYF	TGTGCCAGCAGTTACGGAGGACCCAGTAAATTTCCAAACTACGAGCAGTACTTC
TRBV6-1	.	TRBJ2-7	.	CASSEGLRGGDGDYEQYF	TGTGCCAGCAGTGAAGGGCTCCGGGGTGGGGATGGCGACTACGAGCAGTACTTC
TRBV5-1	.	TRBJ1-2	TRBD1	CASSFTGGADYGYTF	TGCGCCAGCAGCTTTACAGGGGGCGCGGACTATGGCTACACCTTC
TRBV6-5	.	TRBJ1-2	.	CASSYEAQGNYGYTF	TGTGCCAGCAGTTACGAGGCACAGGGAAACTATGGCTACACCTTC
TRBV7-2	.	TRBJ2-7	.	CASSLRAGTKEQYF	TGTGCCAGCAGCCTCCGGGCGGGGACGAAAGAGCAGTACTTC
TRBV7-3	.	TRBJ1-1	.	CASSSFPRGSGTEAFF	TGTGCCAGCAGCTCGTTCCCCAGGGGTTCCGGCACTGAAGCTTTCTTT
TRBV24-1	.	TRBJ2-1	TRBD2	CATSVRTGVTSGANEQFF	TGTGCCACCAGTGTTAGAACAGGGGTGACTAGCGGGGCCAATGAGCAGTTCTTC
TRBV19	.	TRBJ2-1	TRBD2	CASTPSGSPTNEQFF	TGTGCCAGTACTCCTAGCGGGAGCCCGACCAATGAGCAGTTCTTC
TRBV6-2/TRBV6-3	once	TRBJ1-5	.	CASSSNPGISNQPQHF	TGTGCCAGCAGTTCTAATCCAGGGATTAGCAATCAGCCCCAGCATTTT
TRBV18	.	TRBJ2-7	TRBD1	CASSLQGQAYEQYF	TGTGCCAGCTCACTACAGGGACAGGCCTACGAGCAGTACTTC
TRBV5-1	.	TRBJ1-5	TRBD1	CASSLGTGANQPQHF	TGCGCCAGCAGCTTGGGGACAGGGGCAAATCAGCCCCAGCATTTT
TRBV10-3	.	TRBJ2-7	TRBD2	CAISEGLAVAYEQYF	TGTGCCATCAGTGAAGGACTAGCCGTTGCCTACGAGCAGTACTTC
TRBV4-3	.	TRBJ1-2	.	CASSQNREGPSYTF	TGCGCCAGCAGCCAAAACAGGGAAGGGCCAAGCTACACCTTC
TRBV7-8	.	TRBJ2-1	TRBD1	CASSLRQGANDEQFF	TGTGCCAGCAGCTTACGACAGGGGGCGAACGATGAGCAGTTCTTC
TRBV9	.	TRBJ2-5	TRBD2	CASSTPSGAAQETQYF	TGTGCCAGCAGCACCCCTAGCGGGGCCGCACAAGAAACCCAGTACTTC
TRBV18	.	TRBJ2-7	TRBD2	CASSPRESYEQYF	TGTGCCAGCTCACCGCGGGAGTCCTACGAGCAGTACTTC
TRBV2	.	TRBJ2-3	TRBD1	CASRLPPGGGTDTQYF	TGTGCCAGCAGGCTCCCCCCAGGGGGCGGCACAGATACGCAGTATTTT
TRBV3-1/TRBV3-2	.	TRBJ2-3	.	CASSQGGLVIDTQYF	TGTGCCAGCAGCCAAGGAGGTCTAGTGATAGATACGCAGTATTTT
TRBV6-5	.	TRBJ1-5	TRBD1	CASRSRQGAHQPQHF	TGTGCCAGCAGATCAAGACAGGGAGCTCATCAGCCCCAGCATTTT
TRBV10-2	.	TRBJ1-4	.	CASTREANEKLFF	TGCGCCAGCACGAGGGAGGCGAATGAAAAACTGTTTTTT
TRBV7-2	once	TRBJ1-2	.	CASSLPLLSGYTF	TGTGCCAGCAGCTTACCCTTATTATCTGGCTACACCTTC
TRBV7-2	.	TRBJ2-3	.	CASSLVSSADTQYF	TGTGCCAGCAGCTTAGTATCTAGTGCAGATACGCAGTATTTT
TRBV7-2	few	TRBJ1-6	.	CASSSSSPLHF	TGTGCCAGCAGCTCTTCTTCACCCCTCCACTTT
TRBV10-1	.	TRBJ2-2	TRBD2	CASSDGGRNTGELFF	TGCGCCAGCAGTGATGGCGGGAGGAACACCGGGGAGCTGTTTTTT
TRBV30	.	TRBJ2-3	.	CASQRADTQYF	TGTGCCTCCCAGAGGGCGGATACGCAGTATTTT
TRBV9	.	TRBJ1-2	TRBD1	CASSEPTGGGNYGYTF	TGTGCCAGCAGCGAACCCACAGGGGGAGGAAACTATGGCTACACCTTC
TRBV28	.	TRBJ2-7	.	CASGEGFYEQYF	TGTGCCAGCGGCGAGGGTTTCTACGAGCAGTACTTC
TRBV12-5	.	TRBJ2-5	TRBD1	CASGSGTGLETQYF	TGTGCTAGTGGTTCCGGGACAGGCCTGGAGACCCAGTACTTC
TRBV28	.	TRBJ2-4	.	CASSLWPRGTKNIQYF	TGTGCCAGCAGTTTATGGCCTAGGGGGACCAAAAACATTCAGTACTTC
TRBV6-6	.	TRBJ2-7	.	CASNTGSEMEQYF	TGTGCCAGCAACACCGGGTCCGAGATGGAGCAGTACTTC
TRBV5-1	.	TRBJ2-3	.	CASSLNRATDTQYF	TGCGCCAGCAGCTTAAACAGGGCAACAGATACGCAGTATTTT
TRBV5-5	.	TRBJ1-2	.	CASSLPGIGYTF	TGTGCCAGCAGCTTACCCGGGATTGGCTACACCTTC
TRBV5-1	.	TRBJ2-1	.	CASSLAGSNNEQFF	TGCGCCAGCAGCTTGGCGGGGAGCAACAATGAGCAGTTCTTC
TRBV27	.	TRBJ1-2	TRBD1	CASSYIRDRGGGYTF	TGTGCCAGCAGTTACATCCGGGACAGGGGTGGGGGCTACACCTTC
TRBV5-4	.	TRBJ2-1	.	CASSLGHAHRYNEQFF	TGTGCCAGCAGCTTGGGGCATGCCCACCGTTACAATGAGCAGTTCTTC
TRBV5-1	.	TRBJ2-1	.	CASSSEQGFHKFF	TGCGCCAGCAGCTCGGAACAGGGTTTTCATAAGTTCTTC
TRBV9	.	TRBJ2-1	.	CASSVGTWDEQFF	TGTGCCAGCAGCGTCGGGACATGGGATGAGCAGTTCTTC
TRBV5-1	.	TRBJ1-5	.	CASSLEASQPQHF	TGCGCCAGCAGCTTGGAAGCTAGTCAGCCCCAGCATTTT
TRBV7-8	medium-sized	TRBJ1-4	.	CASSLGGGEKLFF	TGTGCCAGCAGCTTGGGTGGAGGTGAAAAACTGTTTTTT
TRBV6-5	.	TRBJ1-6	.	CASSPRQYNSPLHF	TGTGCCAGCAGCCCCCGACAGTATAATTCACCCCTCCACTTT
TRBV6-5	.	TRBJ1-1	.	CASRPRTDMNTEAFF	TGTGCCAGCAGACCCAGGACAGACATGAACACTGAAGCTTTCTTT
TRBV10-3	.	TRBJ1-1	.	CAIMDSPNTEAFF	TGTGCCATCATGGACAGTCCGAACACTGAAGCTTTCTTT